The next 27 T cell receptor beta chains were all read from a single sample in a study of blood T cell repertoires in COVID-19. Assay: immunoSEQ multiplex PCR; the TCRdb copy retains only in-frame clones and omits some. The sample has approximately 350,000 clones; over 80% are singletons. Sample: PBMCs or T cells enriched from blood (not recorded which). All receptors derive from a woman aged 45-65 years who had recovered from COVID-19.

This clone was seen a single time. V and J are TRBV5-6 and TRBJ2-7; TRBD1 matches 10 bases. Germline V lookup: CDR1 SGHDT, CDR2 YYEEEE. Unmatched junction bases numbered 2, after V lost 3 bases and J lost 5 bases. This CDR3 has 13 residues. The CDR3 sequence: CASSYGTGDEQYF. CDR3 DNA sequence: TGTGCCAGCAGCTACGGGACAGGGGACGAGCAGTACTTC. Drawing the rest from reference TRBV5-6 and TRBJ2-7, the complete variable domain is DAGVTQSPTHLIKTRGQQVTLRCSPKSGHDTVSWYQQALGQGPQFIFQYYEEEERQRGNFPDRFSGHQFPNYSSELNVNALLLGDSALYLCASSYGTGDEQYFGPGTRLTVT.

In this sample, this clone turned up a few times. In the same sample, other DNA sequences code for this CDR3. The CDR3 coding sequence is TGTGCCAGCAGCCCGGGACAGTACGAGCAGTACTTC. This translates into CASSPGQYEQYF. The rearrangement links TRBV12-3 or TRBV12-4 to TRBJ2-7; 7 positions match TRBD1. V was clipped by 6 bases and J by 4 bases; unmatched bases: 3. The CDR3 extends over 12 amino acids.

This clone was seen more than once but under ten times. The chain is built from TRBV27 and TRBJ1-6; no clear D. V was clipped by 6 bases and J by 0 bases, with 6 bases between them. Germline assignment: CDR1 MNHEY and CDR2 SMNVEV (reference sequence). CDR3 size: 14 residues. CDR3 residues: CASSPVSYNSPLHF. CDR3 coding DNA: TGTGCCAGCAGCCCGGTCTCCTATAATTCACCCCTCCACTTT.

This chain uses TRBV5-1 with TRBJ2-5; 8 nucleotides line up with TRBD1. CDR1 and CDR2 (germline): SGHRS, YFSETQ. V dropped 5 bases and J dropped 5; count of bases not matched to a gene: 5. The CDR3 runs 13 residues. The DNA for the CDR3 is TGCGCCAGCAGAGGGACAGGCCGGGAGACCCAGTACTTC. Its protein is CASRGTGRETQYF.

The gene calls are TRBV12-3 or TRBV12-4 and TRBJ1-5, with D uncertain. This CDR3 spans 13 amino acids. With 6 bases removed from V and 5 bases from J, the gap between germline ends came to 11 bases. The CDR3 DNA reads TGTGCCAGCAGCTTTAAGGCGGATCAGCCCCAGCATTTT. It yields the protein CASSFKADQPQHF.

V usage is TRBV6-2 or TRBV6-3 and J usage is TRBJ1-1, with D possibly being TRBD1 (6 bases). The CDR3 totals 14 residues. The germline V gene has CDR1 MNHEY and CDR2 SVGEGT. Trimming took off 4 bases at V and 11 bases at J, with 20 bases between the two ends. DNA of the CDR3: TGTGCCAGCAGTTCACGAGGGGGACCGGTCATGGCTTTCTTT. It is translated as CASSSRGGPVMAFF.

This clone was seen a few times. The chain couples TRBV2 to TRBJ1-5; possible D gene TRBD1, 6 bases. Deletions cut 5 bases from V and 2 bases from J, with 19 bases between. The CDR3 length is 17 residues. Germline CDR1 SNHLY, CDR2 FYNNEI. The chain's CDR3 is CASSTDRTVSGNQPQHF. CDR3 nucleotides: TGTGCCAGCAGTACAGACCGGACAGTTTCCGGCAATCAGCCCCAGCATTTT.

This chain joins TRBV27 and TRBJ2-1; maybe TRBD1 (6 bases). V gave up 4 bases and J gave up 5 bases, with 15 bases separating them. This CDR3 has 15 residues. Germline V gene data show CDR1 as MNHEY and CDR2 as SMNVEV (reference sequence). CDR3 sequence reads: CASSSTGLGNNEQFF. The CDR3 nucleotides read TGTGCCAGCAGTTCCACAGGGTTAGGAAACAATGAGCAGTTCTTC.

The J gene is TRBJ1-2, the V gene TRBV24-1, with D uncertain. CDR1 and CDR2 from the germline V gene are KGHDR and SFDVKD. The V and J ends lost 2 bases and 5 bases respectively, with 8 bases between them. This CDR3 has 13 amino acids. CDR3 in DNA: TGTGCCACCAGTGATTCCGCGGGGTATGGCTACACCTTC. As protein: CATSDSAGYGYTF.

V is TRBV7-9 and J is TRBJ1-5; no reliable D call. This CDR3 has 14 residues. Trimming pared 5 bases from V and 0 bases from J, leaving 8 bases between. CDR1 SEHNR and CDR2 FQNEAQ come from the germline V gene (reference sequence). The CDR3 spells CASSAAASNQPQHF. CDR3 DNA sequence: TGTGCCAGCAGCGCGGCAGCTAGCAATCAGCCCCAGCATTTT.

This chain joins TRBV27 and TRBJ1-2; TRBD1 might be the D (5 bases). The CDR3 consists of 18 residues. Trimming took off 7 bases at V and 4 bases at J, with 28 bases between the two ends. CDR1 MNHEY and CDR2 SMNVEV come from the germline V gene (reference sequence). The CDR3 loop reads CASTPWARGAGFSYGYTF. DNA for the CDR3: TGTGCCAGCACCCCTTGGGCCCGCGGGGCAGGTTTTAGCTATGGCTACACCTTC.

The rearrangement uses TRBV7-2 and TRBJ2-1; 12 bases are a match to TRBD2. The V segment lost 5 bases and the J segment 9 bases; nucleotides outside the gene matches: 11. Germline CDR1 is SGHTA and CDR2 is FQGNSA. The CDR3 contains 16 residues. CDR3 in DNA: TGTGCCAGCAGCCCCGCTAGCGGGGGGGCAATCGGTGAGCAGTTCTTC. Protein product: CASSPASGGAIGEQFF.

This chain links TRBV23-1 with TRBJ2-4, with 7 bases matching TRBD1. TRBV23-1 is assigned to the ORF class and has an uncertain function. The CDR3 has 21 amino acids. V was pared by 2 bases and J by 1 base, with 20 bases of the junction left unmatched. CDR3 in DNA: TGCGCCAGCAGTCAACAAATAGGCGACAGGGATCAGAGTCCGGCCAAAAACATTCAGTACTTC. Translated, it gives CASSQQIGDRDQSPAKNIQYF.

The rearrangement joins TRBV5-6 to TRBJ2-5; TRBD1 is a possible D gene (6 bases). Germline values: CDR1 SGHDT, CDR2 YYEEEE. This CDR3 region has 13 residues. V was cut by 1 base and J by 3 bases, with 7 bases left in between. CDR3 region: CASSLRTEETQYF. The CDR3 nucleotides read TGTGCCAGCAGCTTGAGGACAGAAGAGACCCAGTACTTC.

Of note for this clone: Just one base apart from a much larger clone, this may be a read error. The V call is TRBV12-3 or TRBV12-4, the J call TRBJ1-1; D may be TRBD1 (5 bases). The CDR3 sequence is 12 residues long. Trimming took off 6 bases at V and 4 bases at J, with 9 bases between the two ends. The CDR3 loop reads CASRIGVTEAFF. For the CDR3, the DNA is TGTGCCAGCAGGATAGGGGTCACTGAAGCTTTCTTT.

The sample holds one count of this clone. The rearrangement links TRBV19 to TRBJ2-5, with D unresolved. This CDR3 has 13 amino acids. CDR1 is LNHDA, CDR2 SQIVND, per germline (reference sequence). The V and J ends lost 3 bases and 5 bases respectively, with 10 bases between them. CDR3 residues: CASSMGSLETQYF. The CDR3 bases are TGTGCCAGTAGTATGGGCTCGTTGGAGACCCAGTACTTC.

The chain is built from TRBV3-1 (or the pseudogene TRBV3-2) and TRBJ1-5, with 8 positions matching TRBD1. The CDR3 is 13 residues long. Germline CDR1 is LGHDT and CDR2 is YNNKEL (reference sequence). Trimming removed 3 bases from V and 6 bases from J; junction bases left unmatched: 1. CDR3 residues: CASSQDRVQPQHF. CDR3 in DNA: TGTGCCAGCAGCCAGGACAGGGTTCAGCCCCAGCATTTT.

This chain links TRBV7-9 with TRBJ2-7; 7 nucleotides agree with TRBD1. Trimming took 2 bases from V and 6 from J; bases not matched to a gene: 16. Germline loops: CDR1 SEHNR, CDR2 FQNEAQ (reference sequence). This CDR3 has 17 amino acids. CDR3 amino acids: CASSLPTKGQITGEQYF. CDR3 DNA: TGTGCCAGCAGCTTACCTACAAAGGGACAGATTACCGGCGAGCAGTACTTC.

V usage is TRBV6-5 and J usage is TRBJ1-2; 7 bases line up with TRBD1. V gave up 6 bases and J gave up 0 bases; unmatched junction bases: 7. The length of the CDR3 is 15 residues. Germline CDR1 and CDR2: MNHEY and SVGAGI. CDR3 region: CASSRGQQTNYGYTF. CDR3 in DNA: TGTGCCAGCAGCAGGGGACAGCAAACTAACTATGGCTACACCTTC.

This clone came up once. The chain couples TRBV5-8 to TRBJ2-2, with D perhaps matching TRBD2 (5 bases). Trimming left V 6 bases short and J 4 bases short, with 16 bases between. This CDR3 is 15 amino acids long. Germline loops: CDR1 SGHTS, CDR2 YDEGEE. Here the CDR3 reads CASTQRGIITGELFF. The CDR3 DNA is TGTGCCAGCACCCAGAGAGGGATTATCACCGGGGAGCTGTTTTTT.

This chain connects TRBV7-2 to TRBJ2-7; 8 positions agree with TRBD1. The CDR3 totals 15 residues. The junction had 8 bases not matched to a gene; V was cut back by 2 bases and J by 5 bases. Germline V gene sequence: CDR1 SGHTA, CDR2 FQGNSA. The CDR3 reads CASSLSTGVTDEQYF. The DNA for the CDR3 is TGTGCCAGCAGCTTATCGACAGGGGTCACCGACGAGCAGTACTTC. The whole variable domain, remainder taken from reference TRBV7-2 and TRBJ2-7, is GAGVSQSPSNKVTEKGKDVELRCDPISGHTALYWYRQSLGQGLEFLIYFQGNSAPDKSGLPSDRFSAERTGGSVSTLTIQRTQQEDSAVYLCASSLSTGVTDEQYFGPGTRLTVT.

This sequence joins TRBV9 and TRBJ1-6; 10 nucleotides agree with TRBD1. Trimming took 0 bases from V and 7 from J; bases not matched to a gene: 7. Germline CDR1 SGDLS, CDR2 YYNGEE. CDR3 size: 17 residues. CDR3 nucleotides: TGTGCCAGCAGCGTAGGGGACAGGGGATCGGAAAATTCACCCCTCCACTTT. It yields the protein CASSVGDRGSENSPLHF. The entire variable domain, with the rest obtained from reference TRBV9 and TRBJ1-6, is as follows: DSGVTQTPKHLITATGQRVTLRCSPRSGDLSVYWYQQSLDQGLQFLIQYYNGEERAKGNILERFSAQQFPDLHSELNLSSLELGDSALYFCASSVGDRGSENSPLHFGNGTRLTVT.

This clone occurred once. The V and J genes are TRBV18 and TRBJ2-7; the match to TRBD1 covers 7 bases. The CDR3 sequence is 14 residues long. CDR1 KGHSH and CDR2 LQKENI come from the germline V gene. Unmatched junction bases numbered 6, after V lost 4 bases and J lost 3 bases. The chain's CDR3 is CASSQGTAIYEQYF. The CDR3, as DNA: TGTGCCAGCTCACAGGGGACAGCCATCTACGAGCAGTACTTC.

V gene TRBV18 combines with J gene TRBJ1-3; D remains unclear. The V gene's germline CDR1 is KGHSH and CDR2 LQKENI. V lost 4 bases and J lost 0, with 7 bases in between. This CDR3 is 14 amino acids long. The CDR3 region is CASSLQDSGNTIYF. CDR3 DNA sequence: TGTGCCAGCTCACTACAAGACTCTGGAAACACCATATATTTT. Based on the CDR3 plus reference TRBV18 and TRBJ1-3, the full variable domain is NAGVMQNPRHLVRRRGQEARLRCSPMKGHSHVYWYRQLPEEGLKFMVYLQKENIIDESGMPKERFSAEFPKEGPSILRIQQVVRGDSAAYFCASSLQDSGNTIYFGEGSWLTVV.

The chain couples TRBV4-1 to TRBJ2-1; no definite D call. V lost 0 bases to trimming and J lost 1 base, with 7 bases between them. CDR3 length: 15 residues. In germline, CDR1 is MGHRA, CDR2 YSYEKL. The CDR3 reads CASSQDSASYNEQFF. CDR3 in DNA: TGCGCCAGCAGCCAAGACAGCGCGTCCTACAATGAGCAGTTCTTC.

This chain links TRBV18 with TRBJ2-3; maybe TRBD2 (7 bases). Germline assignment: CDR1 KGHSH and CDR2 LQKENI. The V and J ends lost 4 bases and 0 bases respectively, with 14 bases between them. The length of the CDR3 is 16 residues. CDR3 residues: CASSQEKGGSTDTQYF. CDR3 bases: TGTGCCAGCTCACAGGAGAAGGGGGGGAGCACAGATACGCAGTATTTT. Drawing the rest from reference TRBV18 and TRBJ2-3, the complete variable domain is NAGVMQNPRHLVRRRGQEARLRCSPMKGHSHVYWYRQLPEEGLKFMVYLQKENIIDESGMPKERFSAEFPKEGPSILRIQQVVRGDSAAYFCASSQEKGGSTDTQYFGPGTRLTVL.

The CDR3 region is CARMKGLADYEQYF. CDR3 nucleotide sequence: TGTGCCAGGATGAAAGGACTAGCGGACTACGAGCAGTACTTC. The V gene is TRBV21-1, the J gene TRBJ2-7; the table's D call of TRBD2 was not tested on the DNA. TRBV21-1 has pseudogene status. This CDR3 comprises 14 residues.